These T cell receptor beta chains were read from a single sample in a study of blood T cell repertoires in COVID-19. The table came from immunoSEQ multiplex PCR; TCRdb's copy has only in-frame clones and leaves some out. Found here are hundreds of thousands of clones, 88% of them singletons; the top ten hold 1.3% to 1.5%. The sequenced material came from peripheral blood. The origin of the receptors is a man older than 75 with acute or convalescent COVID-19. The CDR3 runs from the conserved cysteine through the conserved F or W. The order of the fields is CDR3 length, J gene, V gene, clone size, D gene, CDR3 DNA, CDR3 protein. The D gene is left open where the match is weak. Clone sizes are given selectively: once, few, many, or a class where the clone is expanded.

length: 12
J: TRBJ1-1
V: TRBV7-9
size: .
D: .
DNA: TGTGCCAGCAGCCCGACCGGGGCTGAAGCTTTCTTT
CDR3: CASSPTGAEAFF

length: 12
J: TRBJ2-1
V: TRBV5-5
size: .
D: .
DNA: TGTGCCAGCAGCTTGTTACAGGGTTCGCAGTTCTTC
CDR3: CASSLLQGSQFF

length: 13
J: TRBJ1-1
V: TRBV3-1/TRBV3-2
size: .
D: .
DNA: TGTGCCAGCAGCCCAGGGATTTTGAGTGAAGCTTTCTTT
CDR3: CASSPGILSEAFF

length: 13
J: TRBJ2-1
V: TRBV2
size: .
D: .
DNA: TGTGCCAGCGGGAGTAGCCCATACAATGAGCAGTTCTTC
CDR3: CASGSSPYNEQFF

length: 12
J: TRBJ2-7
V: TRBV29-1
size: .
D: .
DNA: TGCAGCGTCCGACGGGGGGCCCACGAGCAGTACTTC
CDR3: CSVRRGAHEQYF

length: 14
J: TRBJ2-2
V: TRBV7-3
size: few
D: .
DNA: TGTGCCAGCAGCTTATTTCGGGACACCGGGGAGCTGTTTTTT
CDR3: CASSLFRDTGELFF

length: 13
J: TRBJ2-5
V: TRBV9
size: .
D: .
DNA: TGTGCCAGCAGTAATACCCCGGAGGCGACCCAGTACTTC
CDR3: CASSNTPEATQYF

length: 18
J: TRBJ1-3
V: TRBV5-5
size: .
D: TRBD1
DNA: TGTGCCAGCACCAATTTCGGGAGGACAGGGGCCTCTGGAAACACCATATATTTT
CDR3: CASTNFGRTGASGNTIYF

length: 18
J: TRBJ2-3
V: TRBV7-3
size: .
D: .
DNA: TGTGCCAGCAGCTTAACGGGGGCTAGTCGAGGGGTCACAGATACGCAGTATTTT
CDR3: CASSLTGASRGVTDTQYF

length: 16
J: TRBJ2-1
V: TRBV10-1
size: few
D: TRBD2
DNA: TGCGCCAGCAGTGGTACTAGCGGGGACTCCTACAATGAGCAGTTCTTC
CDR3: CASSGTSGDSYNEQFF

length: 15
J: TRBJ2-3
V: TRBV5-4
size: .
D: TRBD1
DNA: TGTGCCAGCAGACCGGGACAGGGGGCGTCAGATACGCAGTATTTT
CDR3: CASRPGQGASDTQYF

length: 14
J: TRBJ1-2
V: TRBV2
size: .
D: TRBD1
DNA: TGTGCCAGCAGCCGGACAGGGGGCAACTATGGCTACACCTTC
CDR3: CASSRTGGNYGYTF

length: 15
J: TRBJ1-2
V: TRBV9
size: .
D: .
DNA: TGTGCCAGCAGCGTAGGGACACAGTCCTACTATGGCTACACCTTC
CDR3: CASSVGTQSYYGYTF

length: 18
J: TRBJ2-2
V: TRBV19
size: .
D: TRBD2
DNA: TGTGCCAGTAGCCTACGGACTAGCGGGGGGGCGAACACCGGGGAGCTGTTTTTT
CDR3: CASSLRTSGGANTGELFF

length: 14
J: TRBJ2-7
V: TRBV6-6
size: .
D: .
DNA: TGTGCCAGCAGTTACAGGGGTACTGGGTACGAGCAGTACTTC
CDR3: CASSYRGTGYEQYF

length: 16
J: TRBJ2-2
V: TRBV4-3
size: .
D: .
DNA: TGCGCCAGCAGCCAAGACAGGAGGGGAGGTACCGGGGAGCTGTTTTTT
CDR3: CASSQDRRGGTGELFF

length: 15
J: TRBJ2-1
V: TRBV6-5
size: .
D: TRBD2
DNA: TGTGCCAGCACCCGGCGGGGGGGATCCTACAATGAGCAGTTCTTC
CDR3: CASTRRGGSYNEQFF

length: 14
J: TRBJ2-4
V: TRBV7-9
size: .
D: .
DNA: TGTGCCAGCAGCTCTGCAGGGGGGAAAAACATTCAGTACTTC
CDR3: CASSSAGGKNIQYF

length: 13
J: TRBJ2-7
V: TRBV7-9
size: .
D: TRBD1
DNA: TGTGCCAGCAGCGCCCGGACAGGTGGGGAGCAGTACTTC
CDR3: CASSARTGGEQYF

length: 13
J: TRBJ2-2
V: TRBV12-3/TRBV12-4
size: once
D: .
DNA: TGTGCCAGCAGGGCAACATCCACCGGGGAGCTGTTTTTT
CDR3: CASRATSTGELFF

length: 15
J: TRBJ2-3
V: TRBV5-1
size: many
D: TRBD1
DNA: TGCGCCAGCAGCACCAAACAGGGGAGAGTGGATACGCAGTATTTT
CDR3: CASSTKQGRVDTQYF

length: 12
J: TRBJ2-1
V: TRBV12-3/TRBV12-4
size: .
D: .
DNA: TGTGCCAGCAGCTCACTCTACAATGAGCAGTTCTTC
CDR3: CASSSLYNEQFF

length: 13
J: TRBJ1-1
V: TRBV19
size: .
D: TRBD1
DNA: TGTGCCAGTGGGACAGTTCGGGACACTGAAGCTTTCTTT
CDR3: CASGTVRDTEAFF

length: 14
J: TRBJ2-4
V: TRBV11-2
size: .
D: .
DNA: TGTGCCAGCAGCTTAGATCGTCCCAAAAACATTCAGTACTTC
CDR3: CASSLDRPKNIQYF

length: 11
J: TRBJ2-1
V: TRBV20-1
size: .
D: .
DNA: TGCAGTGCTCCCGACTTTATGGAGCAGTTCTTC
CDR3: CSAPDFMEQFF

length: 15
J: TRBJ1-6
V: TRBV7-2
size: .
D: .
DNA: TGTGCCAGCAGCCTGAGACAGCCTTATAATTCACCCCTCCACTTT
CDR3: CASSLRQPYNSPLHF

length: 16
J: TRBJ2-7
V: TRBV7-2
size: .
D: TRBD1
DNA: TGTGCCAGCAGCTTAGCGGGACAGGGTGGCTCCTACGAGCAGTACTTC
CDR3: CASSLAGQGGSYEQYF

length: 19
J: TRBJ2-3
V: TRBV7-3
size: .
D: TRBD2
DNA: TGTGCCAGCAGCTTAACGTCCGGGACTAGCGGGAGGGCCACAGATACGCAGTATTTT
CDR3: CASSLTSGTSGRATDTQYF

length: 13
J: TRBJ1-2
V: TRBV19
size: .
D: TRBD1
DNA: TGTGCCAGTAGTCCAGACAGGGACTATGGCTACACCTTC
CDR3: CASSPDRDYGYTF

length: 18
J: TRBJ2-5
V: TRBV28
size: .
D: TRBD1
DNA: TGTGCCAGCAGTTTATTACTGGACGCCCTGGGACAGGGTGAGACCCAGTACTTC
CDR3: CASSLLLDALGQGETQYF

length: 15
J: TRBJ1-3
V: TRBV4-2
size: .
D: TRBD1
DNA: TGTGCCAGCAGCCCCGACAGGGGGGATGGAAACACCATATATTTT
CDR3: CASSPDRGDGNTIYF

length: 13
J: TRBJ2-2
V: TRBV12-3/TRBV12-4
size: .
D: .
DNA: TGTGCCAGCAGTTTACGAGAGACCGGGGAGCTGTTTTTT
CDR3: CASSLRETGELFF

length: 14
J: TRBJ1-1
V: TRBV25-1
size: .
D: .
DNA: TGTGCCAGCAGAGTAGCGACGGAATTTACTGAAGCTTTCTTT
CDR3: CASRVATEFTEAFF

length: 13
J: TRBJ1-1
V: TRBV7-9
size: .
D: .
DNA: TGTGCCAGCAGCTTAATCGGGGATACTGAAGCTTTCTTT
CDR3: CASSLIGDTEAFF

length: 14
J: TRBJ2-7
V: TRBV6-5
size: .
D: .
DNA: TGTGCCAGCAGTTATCGCGCCGGCTCCTACGAGCAGTACTTC
CDR3: CASSYRAGSYEQYF

length: 15
J: TRBJ1-1
V: TRBV7-2
size: once
D: TRBD1
DNA: TGTGCCAGCAGCTCATACCGGGACAGGGGTGGTGAAGCTTTCTTT
CDR3: CASSSYRDRGGEAFF

length: 13
J: TRBJ1-1
V: TRBV5-1
size: .
D: .
DNA: TGCGCCAGCAGCGCGACAGTTGACACTGAAGCTTTCTTT
CDR3: CASSATVDTEAFF

length: 16
J: TRBJ1-2
V: TRBV6-5
size: .
D: TRBD1
DNA: TGTGCCAGCAGTTACTCGACAGGGGACGCGAACTATGGCTACACCTTC
CDR3: CASSYSTGDANYGYTF

length: 14
J: TRBJ1-2
V: TRBV6-4
size: .
D: TRBD1
DNA: TGTGCCAGCAGCCGGGACAGGGGAGACTATGGCTACACCTTC
CDR3: CASSRDRGDYGYTF

length: 14
J: TRBJ1-3
V: TRBV28
size: .
D: .
DNA: TGTGCCAGCAGCCGTTTAGGGGTTGGAAACACCATATATTTT
CDR3: CASSRLGVGNTIYF

length: 13
J: TRBJ2-7
V: TRBV12-3/TRBV12-4
size: .
D: .
DNA: TGTGCCAGCAGTTTAGGGCTCTCCTACGAGCAGTACTTC
CDR3: CASSLGLSYEQYF